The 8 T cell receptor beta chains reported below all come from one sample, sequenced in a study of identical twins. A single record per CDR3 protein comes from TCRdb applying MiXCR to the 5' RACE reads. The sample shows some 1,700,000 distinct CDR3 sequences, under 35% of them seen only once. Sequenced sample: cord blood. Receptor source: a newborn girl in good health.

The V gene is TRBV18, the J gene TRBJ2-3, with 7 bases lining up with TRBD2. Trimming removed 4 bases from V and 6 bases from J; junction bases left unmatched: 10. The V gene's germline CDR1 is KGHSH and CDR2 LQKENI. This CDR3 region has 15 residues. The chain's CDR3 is CASSLISGAGDTQYF. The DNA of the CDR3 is TGTGCCAGCTCACTCATCAGCGGGGCTGGGGATACGCAGTATTTT. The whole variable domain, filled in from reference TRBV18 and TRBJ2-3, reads NAGVMQNPRHLVRRRGQEARLRCSPMKGHSHVYWYRQLPEEGLKFMVYLQKENIIDESGMPKERFSAEFPKEGPSILRIQQVVRGDSAAYFCASSLISGAGDTQYFGPGTRLTVL.

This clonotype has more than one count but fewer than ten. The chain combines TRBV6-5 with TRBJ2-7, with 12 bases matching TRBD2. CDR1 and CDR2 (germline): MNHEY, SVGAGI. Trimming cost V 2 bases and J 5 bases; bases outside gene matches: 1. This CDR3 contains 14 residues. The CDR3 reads CASSYRLAGDEQYF. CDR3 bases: TGTGCCAGCAGTTACCGACTAGCGGGAGACGAGCAGTACTTC.

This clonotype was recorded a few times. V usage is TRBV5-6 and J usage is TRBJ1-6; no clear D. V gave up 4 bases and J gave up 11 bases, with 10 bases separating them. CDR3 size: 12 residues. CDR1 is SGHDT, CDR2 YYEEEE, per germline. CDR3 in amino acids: CASSLRETPLHF. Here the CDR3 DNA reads TGTGCCAGCAGCCTGCGTGAGACACCCCTCCACTTT.

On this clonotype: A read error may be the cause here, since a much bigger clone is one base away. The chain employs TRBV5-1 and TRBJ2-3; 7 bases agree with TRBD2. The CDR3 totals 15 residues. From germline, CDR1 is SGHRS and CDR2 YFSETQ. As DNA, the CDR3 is TGCGCCGGCAGCTTACACCGGGACTACCAAGATACGCAGTATTTT. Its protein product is CAGSLHRDYQDTQYF. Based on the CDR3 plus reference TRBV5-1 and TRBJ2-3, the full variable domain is KAGVTQTPRYLIKTRGQQVTLSCSPISGHRSVSWYQQTPGQGLQFLFEYFSETQRNKGNFPGRFSGRQFSNSRSEMNVSTLELGDSALYLCAGSLHRDYQDTQYFGPGTRLTVL.

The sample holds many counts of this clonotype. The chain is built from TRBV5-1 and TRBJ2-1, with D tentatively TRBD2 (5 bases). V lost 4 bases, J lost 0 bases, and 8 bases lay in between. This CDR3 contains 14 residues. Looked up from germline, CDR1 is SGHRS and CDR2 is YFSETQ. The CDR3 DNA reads TGCGCCAGCAGCGAGCGGACCTCCTACAATGAGCAGTTCTTC. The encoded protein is CASSERTSYNEQFF. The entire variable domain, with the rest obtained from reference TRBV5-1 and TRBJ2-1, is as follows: KAGVTQTPRYLIKTRGQQVTLSCSPISGHRSVSWYQQTPGQGLQFLFEYFSETQRNKGNFPGRFSGRQFSNSRSEMNVSTLELGDSALYLCASSERTSYNEQFFGPGTRLTVL.

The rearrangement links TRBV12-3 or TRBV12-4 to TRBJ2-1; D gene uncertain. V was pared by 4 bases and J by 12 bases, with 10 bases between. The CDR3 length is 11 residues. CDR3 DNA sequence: TGTGCCAGCAGTTCCGGAGAGCCGCAGTTCTTC. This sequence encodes CASSSGEPQFF.

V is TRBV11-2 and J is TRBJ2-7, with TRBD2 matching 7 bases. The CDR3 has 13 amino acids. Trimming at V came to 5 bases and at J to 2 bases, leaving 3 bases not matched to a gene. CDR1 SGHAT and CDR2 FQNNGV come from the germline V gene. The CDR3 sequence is CASSLAEAYEQYF. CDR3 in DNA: TGTGCCAGCAGCCTAGCGGAAGCCTACGAGCAGTACTTC.

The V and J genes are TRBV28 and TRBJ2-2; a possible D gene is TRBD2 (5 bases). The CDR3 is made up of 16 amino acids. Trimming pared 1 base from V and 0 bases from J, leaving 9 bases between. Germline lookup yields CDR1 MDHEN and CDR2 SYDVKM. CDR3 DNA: TGTGCCAGCAGTTTATTTAGCGACCCGAACACCGGGGAGCTGTTTTTT. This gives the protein CASSLFSDPNTGELFF.